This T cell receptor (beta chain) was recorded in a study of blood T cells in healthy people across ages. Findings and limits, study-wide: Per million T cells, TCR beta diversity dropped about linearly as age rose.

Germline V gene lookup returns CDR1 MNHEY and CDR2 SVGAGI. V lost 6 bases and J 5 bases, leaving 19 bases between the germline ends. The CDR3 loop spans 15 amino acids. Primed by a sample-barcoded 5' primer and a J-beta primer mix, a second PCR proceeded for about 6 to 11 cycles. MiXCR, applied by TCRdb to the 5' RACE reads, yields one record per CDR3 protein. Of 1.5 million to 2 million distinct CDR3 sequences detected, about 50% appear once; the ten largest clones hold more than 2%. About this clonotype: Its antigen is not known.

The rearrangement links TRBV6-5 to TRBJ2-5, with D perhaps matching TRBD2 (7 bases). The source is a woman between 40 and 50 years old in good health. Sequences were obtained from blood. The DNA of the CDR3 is TGTGCCAGCAGACCAAGGGGGGGGCACGGCGAGACCCAGTACTTC. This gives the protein CASRPRGGHGETQYF.